One sample yielded the 29 T cell receptor beta chains listed below, sequenced in a study of response to subunit inactivated influenza vaccine. TCRdb recomputed calls from the RT-PCR reads with MiXCR, one row per CDR3 protein. The sample has a few hundred thousand distinct CDR3 sequences; over 9.5% are singletons. The starting material was PBMCs from blood, obtained 35 to 45 days after vaccination. The source is a man in his forties or fifties who received an inactivated influenza vaccine.

This chain uses TRBV12-3 or TRBV12-4 with TRBJ2-7; either TRBD1 or TRBD2 may fit D (6 bases each). V gave up 5 bases and J gave up 3 bases, with 17 bases separating them. The CDR3 consists of 15 residues. CDR3 sequence (DNA): TGTGCCAGCAGTCCGGGACGGGGGCCCTTCTACGAGCAGTACTTC. The encoded protein is CASSPGRGPFYEQYF.

This chain uses TRBV11-2 with TRBJ2-5, with no clear D. The CDR3 covers 16 residues. Germline lookup yields CDR1 SGHAT and CDR2 FQNNGV. V shed 0 bases and J shed 0 bases, with 11 bases lying between them. The CDR3 region has the DNA TGTGCCAGCAGCTTAGATGTATATGGGTACCAAGAGACCCAGTACTTC. Translation gives CASSLDVYGYQETQYF. Full variable domain (missing parts from reference TRBV11-2 and TRBJ2-5): EAGVAQSPRYKIIEKRQSVAFWCNPISGHATLYWYQQILGQGPKLLIQFQNNGVVDDSQLPKDRFSAERLKGVDSTLKIQPAKLEDSAVYLCASSLDVYGYQETQYFGPGTRLLVL.

This chain uses TRBV12-3 or TRBV12-4 with TRBJ2-3; D ambiguous. V was clipped by 0 bases and J by 11 bases, with 15 bases between them. This CDR3 has 14 amino acids. As DNA, the CDR3 is TGTGCCAGCAGTTTAGCGGTAATTCTGTCTGGGCAGTATTTT. Translated: CASSLAVILSGQYF.

This clonotype was seen a handful of times. This chain connects TRBV11-1 to TRBJ2-5; D is uncertain. Germline V gene data show CDR1 as SGHAT and CDR2 as FQDESV (reference sequence). Deletions cut 5 bases from V and 4 bases from J, with 14 bases between. This CDR3 is built from 14 residues. The CDR3 DNA reads as TGTGCCAGCAGCACCTGGGGTTCGGTAGAGACCCAGTACTTC. Translation: CASSTWGSVETQYF. The full variable domain, with the rest looked up from reference TRBV11-1 and TRBJ2-5, is EAEVAQSPRYKITEKSQAVAFWCDPISGHATLYWYRQILGQGPELLVQFQDESVVDDSQLPKDRFSAERLKGVDSTLKIQPAELGDSAMYLCASSTWGSVETQYFGPGTRLLVL.

The chain employs TRBV28 and TRBJ2-7, with D perhaps assigned TRBD1 or TRBD2 (5 bases each). V gave up 10 bases and J gave up 7 bases, with 17 bases separating them. The CDR3 is 12 amino acids. Germline V gene data show CDR1 as MDHEN and CDR2 as SYDVKM. This CDR3 is CATLGRYTEQYF. For the CDR3, the DNA is TGTGCCACCCTGGGACGCTATACGGAGCAGTACTTC.

Remarks on this clonotype: A far larger clone is one nucleotide away, so this likely arose from a read error. The V and J genes are TRBV5-5 and TRBJ2-7; 10 bases match TRBD2. Germline CDR1 and CDR2: SGHKS and YYEKEE (reference sequence). The CDR3 covers 14 residues. V lost 1 base and J lost 3; bases outside the gene matches: 1. DNA for the CDR3: TGTGCCAGCAGCTTGCCTAGCGGGGGCTACGAGCAGTACTTC. This encodes CASSLPSGGYEQYF.

This clonotype was observed at least ten times. Written as DNA, the CDR3 is TGTGCCAGCAGCTTACAGTATAGCAATCAGCCCCAGCATTTT. Protein sequence: CASSLQYSNQPQHF. The chain has TRBV7-2 and TRBJ1-5; D gene ambiguous. The germline CDR1 and CDR2 sequences are SGHTA and FQGNSA. The germline V and J ends were trimmed by 2 bases and 0 bases, with 5 bases remaining between them. The CDR3 sequence is 14 residues long.

This clonotype was recorded many times. J is TRBJ1-3 and V is TRBV4-1; no clear D. CDR1 and CDR2 from the germline V gene are MGHRA and YSYEKL. V dropped 4 bases and J dropped 9 bases, with 13 bases sitting between them. This CDR3 contains 13 residues. The CDR3 DNA reads TGCGCCAGCAGCCTTGATCCCTTGGGCACCATATATTTT. It translates to CASSLDPLGTIYF.

This clonotype was observed many times. CDR3 sequence (DNA): TGCAGTGCCCTGGACTACCCCAATGAGCAGTTCTTC. As protein: CSALDYPNEQFF. This chain joins TRBV20-1 and TRBJ2-1, with D possibly matching TRBD2 (6 bases). With 6 bases removed from V and 6 bases from J, the gap between germline ends came to 12 bases. The CDR3 extends over 12 amino acids. Germline lookup yields CDR1 DFQATT and CDR2 SNEGSKA (reference sequence).

This clonotype was picked up a small number of times. The J gene is TRBJ2-7, the V gene TRBV28, with 9 nucleotides matching TRBD2. Germline V gene sequence: CDR1 MDHEN, CDR2 SYDVKM. The CDR3 runs 15 residues. V dropped 3 bases and J dropped 6; count of bases not matched to a gene: 9. CDR3 sequence: CASSFPLSGGTEQYF. CDR3 coding DNA: TGTGCCAGCAGTTTCCCCCTCAGCGGGGGGACCGAGCAGTACTTC.

This clonotype was counted between two and nine times. The chain is built from TRBV4-3 and TRBJ2-1; 7 bases agree with TRBD1. Germline loops: CDR1 LGHNA, CDR2 YSLEER. The CDR3 is 16 amino acids. The junction had 4 bases not matched to a gene; V was cut back by 1 base and J by 1 base. Here the CDR3 reads CASSQALGQSYNEQFF. Written as DNA, the CDR3 is TGCGCCAGCAGCCAAGCTTTGGGACAGTCCTACAATGAGCAGTTCTTC.

The CDR3 spells CASSPRASRAYNEQFF. The CDR3 bases are TGTGCCAGCAGCCCCAGAGCCTCTAGAGCTTACAATGAGCAGTTCTTC. The chain links TRBV7-6 to TRBJ2-1; D is ambiguous. Per the germline V gene, CDR1 is SGHVS and CDR2 is FNYEAQ. This CDR3 is built from 16 residues. The germline V and J ends were trimmed by 5 bases and 4 bases, with 18 bases remaining between them.

A few counts support this clonotype. The chain joins TRBV11-2 to TRBJ2-5; the D call may be TRBD1 or TRBD2 (5 bases each). The length of the CDR3 is 13 residues. The V and J ends lost 5 bases and 4 bases respectively, with 11 bases between them. Germline V lookup: CDR1 SGHAT, CDR2 FQNNGV. CDR3 residues: CASSEQGRETQYF. CDR3 sequence (DNA): TGTGCCAGCAGCGAGCAGGGACGAGAGACCCAGTACTTC. The entire variable domain, with the rest obtained from reference TRBV11-2 and TRBJ2-5, is as follows: EAGVAQSPRYKIIEKRQSVAFWCNPISGHATLYWYQQILGQGPKLLIQFQNNGVVDDSQLPKDRFSAERLKGVDSTLKIQPAKLEDSAVYLCASSEQGRETQYFGPGTRLLVL.

The V and J genes are TRBV4-3 and TRBJ1-4; 7 bases agree with TRBD1. The CDR3 length is 17 residues. Per the germline V gene, CDR1 is LGHNA and CDR2 is YSLEER. The trim removed 0 bases at V and 7 bases at J, leaving 11 bases unmatched. The CDR3 DNA sequence: TGCGCCAGCAGCCAAGATCTTTCCCGGTCAGGGGGTGAAAAACTGTTTTTT. This gives the protein CASSQDLSRSGGEKLFF.

This clonotype was counted a few times. The gene calls are TRBV7-2 and TRBJ1-5; TRBD1 matches at 8 bases. CDR1 SGHTA and CDR2 FQGNSA come from the germline V gene. Trimming took 4 bases from V and 9 from J; bases not matched to a gene: 5. This CDR3 is 13 amino acids long. This CDR3 is CASSSDRVGPQHF. Here the CDR3 DNA reads TGTGCCAGCAGCTCGGACAGGGTCGGGCCCCAGCATTTT.

V usage is TRBV10-3 and J usage is TRBJ2-7; 9 bases agree with TRBD2. The CDR3 consists of 14 residues. Per germline, CDR1 ENHRY and CDR2 SYGVKD. After removal of 0 bases from V and 4 bases from J, the junction contained 1 base not matched to a gene. The CDR3 here is CAISESSGRYEQYF. The CDR3 DNA reads TGTGCCATCAGTGAGTCTAGCGGGAGATACGAGCAGTACTTC.

This clonotype has a count of ten or more. The rearrangement joins TRBV20-1 to TRBJ2-1; TRBD2 matches 8 bases. Per germline, CDR1 DFQATT and CDR2 SNEGSKA (reference sequence). The CDR3 loop spans 14 amino acids. Trimming removed 3 bases from V and 5 bases from J; junction bases left unmatched: 6. CDR3 amino acids: CSARELAGHNEQFF. CDR3 bases: TGCAGTGCTAGGGAATTAGCGGGGCACAATGAGCAGTTCTTC.

This clonotype was seen at least ten times. The chain is built from TRBV6-2 or TRBV6-3 and TRBJ2-3, with D uncertain. V lost 0 bases to trimming and J lost 6 bases, with 1 base between them. The CDR3 totals 11 residues. The germline V gene has CDR1 MNHEY and CDR2 SVGEGT. CDR3 nucleotide sequence: TGTGCCAGCAGTTACTCGGATACGCAGTATTTT. Translation gives CASSYSDTQYF.

This clonotype has a handful of counts. The chain joins TRBV4-1 to TRBJ2-7; the D is unclear. This CDR3 is built from 17 residues. The germline gives CDR1 MGHRA, CDR2 YSYEKL. V dropped 4 bases and J dropped 1 base, with 20 bases sitting between them. For the CDR3, the DNA is TGCGCCAGCAGCCTAAAGATAGGAGCTTACCAATCCTACGAGCAGTACTTC. Its translation is CASSLKIGAYQSYEQYF.

This clonotype showed up just a few times. This sequence joins TRBV5-5 and TRBJ2-3, with 7 bases fitting TRBD1. V shed 3 bases, J shed 5 bases, and the junction held 12 bases outside the gene matches. The germline CDR1 and CDR2 sequences are SGHKS and YYEKEE (reference sequence). This CDR3 is built from 16 residues. The CDR3 reads CASSSDVKGAGDTQYF. CDR3 DNA sequence: TGTGCCAGCAGCTCAGACGTAAAGGGGGCGGGAGATACGCAGTATTTT.

This chain connects TRBV2 to TRBJ2-4; TRBD1 might be the D (7 bases). V lost 7 bases and J lost 0, with 19 bases in between. The CDR3 is 17 residues long. Per the germline V gene, CDR1 is SNHLY and CDR2 is FYNNEI. CDR3 nucleotides: TGTGCCAGCAAGATGACAGGGACTCTCCTAGCCAAAAACATTCAGTACTTC. It codes for CASKMTGTLLAKNIQYF.

This clonotype was found a few times. The chain has TRBV12-3 or TRBV12-4 and TRBJ2-7; possibly TRBD2 for D (6 bases). The CDR3 runs 12 residues. The V end was cut by 3 bases, the J end by 6 bases, with 9 bases between. The CDR3 sequence is CASSFGGLEQYF. The CDR3 region has the DNA TGTGCCAGCAGTTTTGGAGGGCTCGAGCAGTACTTC.

This chain links TRBV6-1 with TRBJ2-5; D uncertain. There are 14 residues in the CDR3. Deletions cut 11 bases from V and 2 bases from J, with 18 bases between. CDR1 is MNHNS and CDR2 is SASEGT in the germline V gene. CDR3 in DNA: TGTGCCTCCAAGGCCCTAGAGTGGCAAGAGACCCAGTACTTC. It specifies CASKALEWQETQYF.

The chain joins TRBV19 to TRBJ2-1; D ambiguous. CDR3 length equals 15 residues. From germline, CDR1 is LNHDA and CDR2 SQIVND (reference sequence). The V and J ends lost 6 bases and 0 bases respectively, with 12 bases between them. The CDR3 spells CASRPIYSSYNEQFF. The CDR3 DNA reads TGTGCCAGTAGGCCAATTTACAGCTCCTACAATGAGCAGTTCTTC. The whole variable domain, filled in from reference TRBV19 and TRBJ2-1, reads DGGITQSPKYLFRKEGQNVTLSCEQNLNHDAMYWYRQDPGQGLRLIYYSQIVNDFQKGDIAEGYSVSREKKESFPLTVTSAQKNPTAFYLCASRPIYSSYNEQFFGPGTRLTVL.

This clonotype was observed at least ten times. V gene TRBV5-1 combines with J gene TRBJ2-1; D remains unclear. Germline V gene sequence: CDR1 SGHRS, CDR2 YFSETQ. The CDR3 contains 13 residues. V was clipped by 3 bases and J by 5 bases, with 9 bases between them. The chain's CDR3 is CASSYGRDNEQFF. CDR3 bases: TGCGCCAGCAGCTATGGACGAGACAATGAGCAGTTCTTC.

The table lists this clonotype with a few counts. The chain is built from TRBV20-1 and TRBJ1-5, with D unclear. Deletions cut 5 bases from V and 2 bases from J, with 10 bases between. CDR3 size: 13 residues. Germline V gene sequence: CDR1 DFQATT, CDR2 SNEGSKA (reference sequence). The CDR3 sequence is CSADDLGNQPQHF. CDR3 nucleotide sequence: TGCAGTGCTGACGACCTCGGCAATCAGCCCCAGCATTTT.

This clonotype was picked up many times. The chain carries TRBV6-1 and TRBJ2-7, with 8 bases lining up with TRBD2. V shed 4 bases, J shed 1 base, and the junction held 3 bases outside the gene matches. Germline V gene data show CDR1 as MNHNS and CDR2 as SASEGT. The CDR3 covers 14 residues. The CDR3 spells CASSGTSFSYEQYF. As DNA, the CDR3 is TGTGCCAGCAGTGGGACTAGCTTTTCCTACGAGCAGTACTTC.

This clonotype has just a few counts. This rearrangement joins TRBV5-1 to TRBJ2-7, with 10 positions matching TRBD2. The CDR3 is 15 residues long. Trimming at V came to 4 bases and at J to 1 base, leaving 5 bases not matched to a gene. Germline CDR1 reads SGHRS; CDR2 reads YFSETQ. CDR3 coding DNA: TGCGCCAGCAGCACCAATAGCGGGAGGTCCTACGAGCAGTACTTC. This translates into CASSTNSGRSYEQYF.

Only a few counts were recorded for this clonotype. The genes are TRBV10-3 and TRBJ1-4; unclear D gene. CDR1 ENHRY and CDR2 SYGVKD come from the germline V gene. Trimming took off 6 bases at V and 7 bases at J, with 12 bases between the two ends. The length of the CDR3 is 13 residues. CDR3 residues: CAISLDQAEKLFF. Written as DNA, the CDR3 is TGTGCCATCAGCCTGGACCAGGCTGAAAAACTGTTTTTT.